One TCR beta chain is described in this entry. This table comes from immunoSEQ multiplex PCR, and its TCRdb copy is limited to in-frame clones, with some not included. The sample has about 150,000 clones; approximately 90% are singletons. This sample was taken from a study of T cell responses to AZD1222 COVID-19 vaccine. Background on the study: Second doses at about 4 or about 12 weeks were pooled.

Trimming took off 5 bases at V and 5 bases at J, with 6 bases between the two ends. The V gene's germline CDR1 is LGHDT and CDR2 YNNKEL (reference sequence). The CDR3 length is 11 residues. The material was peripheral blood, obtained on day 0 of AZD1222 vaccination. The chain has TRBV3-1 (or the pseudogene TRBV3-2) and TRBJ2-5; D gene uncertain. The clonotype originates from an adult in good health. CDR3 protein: CASSETETQYF. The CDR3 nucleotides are TGTGCCAGCAGCGAGACCGAGACCCAGTACTTC.